This T cell receptor beta chain was sequenced in a study of human T cells and chemical hapten exposure. Study conclusions and caveats: Expanded TCRs formed significantly more large CDR3 similarity clusters than controls.

Trimming took off 10 bases at V and 1 base at J, with 8 bases between the two ends. The CDR3 loop spans 13 amino acids. Germline assignment: CDR1 MDHEN and CDR2 SYDVKM. Details on this clonotype: The antigen remains unidentified.

Unique molecular identifiers were attached to individual cDNA molecules during library preparation. Original processing notes: Sample TCR totals centred on a median of about 100,000, ranging roughly 23,224 to 690,600. One entry per CDR3 protein, called by TCRdb with MiXCR from the RACE reads. It is TCRdb's table, rather than the study itself, that gives the V and J calls and clone size. In the table there are just over 95,000 distinct CDR3 sequences, 27% of which are singletons. As to time point: patch test 3, about 24 weeks after DPC sensitization. The treatment here: therapeutic diphenylcyclopropenone sensitization with weekly scalp DPC.

The material was whole blood, obtained in connection with sensitization to the hapten diphenylcyclopropenone (DPC). The source of this sequence is a man aged 40-55 years with alopecia areata. Some clones in this sample may be carry-over from other donors' samples. This chain uses TRBV28 with TRBJ2-6, with D hard to call. For the CDR3, the DNA is TGTGCCACCGAATCTTCTGGGGCCAACGTCCTGACTTTC. Its protein is CATESSGANVLTF.